Listed here are 30 T cell receptor beta chains from one sample, sequenced in a study of blood T cell repertoires in COVID-19. Sequencing used immunoSEQ multiplex PCR; TCRdb keeps in-frame clones, though not all of them. The sample holds some 340,000 clones, 90% seen once. The sample was PBMCs or T cells enriched from blood (not recorded which). The receptors stem from a woman in her thirties who had been exposed to COVID-19.

The rearrangement uses TRBV5-1 and TRBJ1-5; 9 bases align to TRBD1. The CDR3 extends over 15 amino acids. Germline V lookup: CDR1 SGHRS, CDR2 YFSETQ. The V segment lost 4 bases and the J segment 6 bases; nucleotides outside the gene matches: 8. The CDR3 DNA follows: TGCGCCAGCAGCCTAGGACAGGGGAGCGGTCAGCCCCAGCATTTT. Encoded protein: CASSLGQGSGQPQHF.

The rearrangement uses TRBV7-2 and TRBJ2-5; D possibly corresponds to TRBD2 (7 bases). CDR3 length: 16 residues. Trimming removed 2 bases from V and 2 bases from J, with 15 bases in between. Germline assignment: CDR1 SGHTA and CDR2 FQGNSA. In nucleotides, the CDR3 is TGTGCCAGCAGCTTATGGGGGGGCGCCGAGCAAGAGACCCAGTACTTC. This sequence encodes CASSLWGGAEQETQYF.

The chain couples TRBV5-1 to TRBJ1-1; no reliable D call. CDR1 is SGHRS and CDR2 is YFSETQ in the germline V gene. The CDR3 covers 14 residues. V lost 0 bases and J lost 8, with 14 bases in between. The CDR3 sequence: CASSLEVVAPEAFF. In nucleotides, the CDR3 is TGCGCCAGCAGCTTGGAGGTCGTAGCTCCGGAAGCTTTCTTT. The complete variable domain, with remaining parts taken from reference TRBV5-1 and TRBJ1-1, reads KAGVTQTPRYLIKTRGQQVTLSCSPISGHRSVSWYQQTPGQGLQFLFEYFSETQRNKGNFPGRFSGRQFSNSRSEMNVSTLELGDSALYLCASSLEVVAPEAFFGQGTRLTVV.

This chain connects TRBV20-1 to TRBJ1-1; a possible D gene is TRBD1 (6 bases). The CDR3 is 15 residues long. Germline assignment: CDR1 DFQATT and CDR2 SNEGSKA (reference sequence). V was clipped by 3 bases and J by 5 bases, with 19 bases between them. CDR3 sequence: CSASPLQGRGTEAFF. The DNA for the CDR3 is TGCAGTGCTAGTCCTTTACAGGGTCGTGGGACTGAAGCTTTCTTT.

This clone was counted a single time. This rearrangement joins TRBV5-6 to TRBJ2-2, with D uncertain. The CDR3 contains 14 residues. CDR1 SGHDT and CDR2 YYEEEE come from the germline V gene. V was pared by 4 bases and J by 5 bases, with 12 bases between. The CDR3 sequence is CASSPPLRTGELFF. Written as DNA, the CDR3 is TGTGCCAGCAGCCCCCCCCTGAGAACCGGGGAGCTGTTTTTT. Complete variable domain (other parts from reference TRBV5-6 and TRBJ2-2): DAGVTQSPTHLIKTRGQQVTLRCSPKSGHDTVSWYQQALGQGPQFIFQYYEEEERQRGNFPDRFSGHQFPNYSSELNVNALLLGDSALYLCASSPPLRTGELFFGEGSRLTVL.

CDR3: CASSQDLRRGLYNEQFF. The CDR3, as DNA: TGTGCCAGCAGCCAAGATTTGAGGCGGGGGCTCTACAATGAGCAGTTCTTC. V usage is TRBV3-1 (or the pseudogene TRBV3-2) and J usage is TRBJ2-1, with D perhaps TRBD2 (7 bases). The CDR3 length is 17 residues. Per germline, CDR1 LGHDT and CDR2 YNNKEL (reference sequence). V was pared by 0 bases and J by 3 bases, with 15 bases between.

The rearrangement joins TRBV3-1 (or the pseudogene TRBV3-2) to TRBJ1-3; TRBD1 matches 9 bases. From germline, CDR1 is LGHDT and CDR2 YNNKEL (reference sequence). The trim removed 4 bases at V and 2 bases at J, leaving 9 bases unmatched. The length of the CDR3 is 17 residues. CDR3 nucleotides: TGTGCCAGCAGCCCAGGAAAACAGGGGGCCCCTGGAAACACCATATATTTT. Translating gives CASSPGKQGAPGNTIYF.

V is TRBV28 and J is TRBJ2-3, with D tentatively TRBD2 (5 bases). CDR3 length: 14 residues. The germline V and J ends were trimmed by 7 bases and 4 bases, with 15 bases remaining between them. Germline V gene data show CDR1 as MDHEN and CDR2 as SYDVKM. CDR3 amino acids: CASTPLAGADTQYF. The CDR3 DNA reads TGTGCCAGCACCCCATTGGCGGGCGCAGATACGCAGTATTTT.

The chain combines TRBV3-1 (or the pseudogene TRBV3-2) with TRBJ1-1; the match to TRBD1 covers 8 bases. The CDR3 is 14 residues long. V shed 4 bases, J shed 5 bases, and the junction held 6 bases outside the gene matches. CDR1 is LGHDT, CDR2 YNNKEL, per germline (reference sequence). This CDR3 reads CASSPLDRGTEAFF. The CDR3 DNA reads as TGTGCCAGCAGCCCCCTCGACAGGGGAACTGAAGCTTTCTTT.

This chain links TRBV7-2 with TRBJ1-2, with no clear D. CDR1 is SGHTA and CDR2 is FQGNSA in the germline V gene. Trimming stripped 1 base from V and 4 bases from J, with 10 bases between. The CDR3 totals 14 residues. This chain's CDR3 is CASSLELNLYGYTF. CDR3 DNA: TGTGCCAGCAGCTTAGAGCTCAATCTCTATGGCTACACCTTC.

The rearrangement links TRBV20-1 to TRBJ1-2, with unresolved D. CDR1 is DFQATT, CDR2 SNEGSKA, per germline (reference sequence). V lost 6 bases, J lost 4 bases, and 9 bases lay in between. The CDR3 covers 11 residues. The CDR3 region is CSAEVSYGYTF. CDR3 in DNA: TGCAGTGCCGAGGTATCCTATGGCTACACCTTC.

The V and J genes are TRBV29-1 and TRBJ1-3; D gene ambiguous. V lost 3 bases and J lost 3, with 9 bases in between. CDR1 and CDR2 from the germline V gene are SQVTM and ANQGSEA. CDR3 size: 13 residues. CDR3 coding DNA: TGCAGCGTTGAGTTGGCTTTTGGAAACACCATATATTTT. Translating gives CSVELAFGNTIYF.

This clone was observed a few times. V gene TRBV19 combines with J gene TRBJ1-1, with 10 bases fitting TRBD1. The trim removed 6 bases at V and 1 base at J, leaving 14 bases unmatched. There are 18 residues in the CDR3. CDR1 is LNHDA and CDR2 is SQIVND in the germline V gene (reference sequence). For the CDR3, the DNA is TGTGCCAGTAGATATGGTCCGGGACAGGGGAAATCGAACACTGAAGCTTTCTTT. It codes for CASRYGPGQGKSNTEAFF.

The chain recombines TRBV2 with TRBJ2-1; weak D call: TRBD1 (6 bases). The CDR3 has 11 amino acids. V shed 4 bases and J shed 10 bases, with 8 bases lying between them. Germline loops: CDR1 SNHLY, CDR2 FYNNEI. CDR3 in amino acids: CASSVGQEQFF. The CDR3 nucleotides read TGTGCCAGCAGTGTGGGACAAGAGCAGTTCTTC.

This chain uses TRBV7-3 with TRBJ2-5, with D possibly matching TRBD2 (6 bases). Germline V lookup: CDR1 SGHTA, CDR2 FQGTGA. The CDR3 length is 13 residues. The V gene lost 5 bases and the J gene lost 1 base, with 8 bases spanning the gap. The CDR3 spells CASSPSAQETQYF. The CDR3 coding sequence is TGTGCCAGCAGCCCTAGCGCCCAAGAGACCCAGTACTTC.

CDR3 region: CASKPLLAGSLGYTF. The CDR3 coding sequence is TGCGCCAGCAAACCCCTCCTGGCAGGGTCGTTGGGCTACACCTTC. V gene TRBV5-1 combines with J gene TRBJ1-2, with D perhaps TRBD1 (5 bases). V was pared by 6 bases and J by 8 bases, with 23 bases between. Germline lookup yields CDR1 SGHRS and CDR2 YFSETQ. This CDR3 spans 15 amino acids. Filled out from reference TRBV5-1 and TRBJ1-2, the complete variable domain reads KAGVTQTPRYLIKTRGQQVTLSCSPISGHRSVSWYQQTPGQGLQFLFEYFSETQRNKGNFPGRFSGRQFSNSRSEMNVSTLELGDSALYLCASKPLLAGSLGYTFGSGTRLTVV.

This chain joins TRBV5-1 and TRBJ1-2, with a weak D call TRBD1 (6 bases). The germline V and J ends were trimmed by 0 bases and 0 bases, with 18 bases remaining between them. Germline CDR1 SGHRS, CDR2 YFSETQ. The CDR3 extends over 18 amino acids. The CDR3 sequence: CASSLGGSDSRTNYGYTF. CDR3 sequence (DNA): TGCGCCAGCAGCTTGGGGGGGTCGGACAGTCGAACTAACTATGGCTACACCTTC.

This clone was seen only a few times. This chain connects TRBV5-4 to TRBJ2-1; 16 bases agree with TRBD2. Germline CDR1 and CDR2: SGHNT and YYREEE (reference sequence). V dropped 0 bases and J dropped 9; count of bases not matched to a gene: 9. CDR3 length: 18 residues. The CDR3 DNA is TGTGCCAGCAGCTTGGGCCCGGGACTAGCGGGGGGGCAGGGTGAGCAGTTCTTC. It translates to CASSLGPGLAGGQGEQFF.

This clone was seen a handful of times. This rearrangement joins TRBV5-1 to TRBJ2-7; 7 nucleotides align to TRBD2. The V gene end was trimmed by 6 bases and the J gene end by 0 bases; junction bases not matched to a gene: 27. CDR3 length: 21 residues. Germline CDR1 is SGHRS and CDR2 is YFSETQ. As DNA, the CDR3 is TGCGCCAGCACCTTCTCTCCCGGAGGGAGGGACGGACTAAAAACCTCCTACGAGCAGTACTTC. This translates into CASTFSPGGRDGLKTSYEQYF.

This clone was counted a single time. The V gene is TRBV5-1, the J gene TRBJ2-3; tentative D call: TRBD2 (6 bases). The CDR3 loop spans 14 amino acids. The V end lost 3 bases, the J end lost 2 bases, and 10 bases lay between the germline ends. Germline values: CDR1 SGHRS, CDR2 YFSETQ. The CDR3 reads CASSSGLNTDTQYF. Written as DNA, the CDR3 is TGCGCCAGCAGCTCAGGACTAAACACAGATACGCAGTATTTT.

In DNA form, the CDR3 reads TGTGCCAGCAGAGAATTGGCAGGGGGCAATCAGCCCCAGCATTTT. Its protein product is CASRELAGGNQPQHF. The chain has TRBV2 and TRBJ1-5, with D possibly TRBD1 on 6 matching bases. Germline lookup yields CDR1 SNHLY and CDR2 FYNNEI. Trimming left V 6 bases short and J 2 bases short, with 14 bases between. The length of the CDR3 is 15 residues. Full variable domain (outside the CDR3, taken from reference TRBV2 and TRBJ1-5): EPEVTQTPSHQVTQMGQEVILRCVPISNHLYFYWYRQILGQKVEFLVSFYNNEISEKSEIFDDQFSVERPDGSNFTLKIRSTKLEDSAMYFCASRELAGGNQPQHFGDGTRLSIL.

The chain uses TRBV5-1 and TRBJ1-1; tentatively, D is TRBD1 (5 bases). CDR3 size: 13 residues. Trimming shortened V by 5 bases and J by 1 base, and 9 bases separated the two germline ends. CDR1 and CDR2 from the germline V gene are SGHRS and YFSETQ. The CDR3 loop is CASSYQGNTEAFF. The DNA for the CDR3 is TGCGCCAGCAGTTATCAGGGGAACACTGAAGCTTTCTTT.

The chain couples TRBV6-5 to TRBJ1-6, with a tentative D call TRBD1 (6 bases). Between the trimmed V and J ends, which lost 6 bases and 16 bases, there was a span of 16 bases. This CDR3 is built from 12 residues. CDR1 MNHEY and CDR2 SVGAGI come from the germline V gene. The chain's CDR3 is CASSLHREALHF. The CDR3 bases are TGTGCCAGCAGCCTCCACAGGGAAGCTCTCCACTTT.

This rearrangement joins TRBV19 to TRBJ1-1; tentative D call: TRBD1 (5 bases). Germline V CDR1 and CDR2: LNHDA, SQIVND (reference sequence). The CDR3 sequence is 14 residues long. Trimming removed 1 base from V and 4 bases from J, with 10 bases in between. CDR3 nucleotides: TGTGCCAGTAGTATAGTAACGGGGGGCACTGAAGCTTTCTTT. Translated: CASSIVTGGTEAFF.

V is TRBV3-1 (or the pseudogene TRBV3-2) and J is TRBJ2-7; 9 positions match TRBD2. CDR3 length: 16 residues. The junction had 8 bases not matched to a gene; V was cut back by 0 bases and J by 5 bases. Germline V CDR1 and CDR2: LGHDT, YNNKEL (reference sequence). The chain's CDR3 is CASSQDQGLATHEQYF. The DNA of the CDR3 is TGTGCCAGCAGCCAAGATCAAGGACTAGCGACCCACGAGCAGTACTTC.

The rearrangement links TRBV12-3 or TRBV12-4 to TRBJ1-1; 11 bases align to TRBD1. The V and J ends lost 6 bases and 5 bases, in that order; junction bases with no gene match: 2. CDR3 length: 13 residues. In DNA form, the CDR3 reads TGTGCCAGCAGGGGACAGGGGGGAACTGAAGCTTTCTTT. Its protein product is CASRGQGGTEAFF.

This chain uses TRBV4-1 with TRBJ1-1; tentative D call: TRBD1 (6 bases). Deletions cut 0 bases from V and 0 bases from J, with 11 bases between. Germline-derived CDR1 and CDR2 are MGHRA and YSYEKL. The CDR3 extends over 16 amino acids. The CDR3 region is CASSQDLGAVNTEAFF. CDR3 DNA sequence: TGCGCCAGCAGCCAAGATTTGGGGGCGGTGAACACTGAAGCTTTCTTT.

This sequence joins TRBV19 and TRBJ1-1, with 9 bases that match TRBD1. Germline V CDR1 and CDR2: LNHDA, SQIVND (reference sequence). Trimming at V came to 0 bases and at J to 1 base, leaving 9 bases not matched to a gene. The CDR3 sequence is 18 residues long. The CDR3 nucleotides read TGTGCCAGTAGTATAGAGCTTTACCTGGGACAGGGGAACACTGAAGCTTTCTTT. This sequence encodes CASSIELYLGQGNTEAFF.

The rearrangement uses TRBV5-1 and TRBJ1-3; TRBD1 matches at 7 bases. CDR1 is SGHRS, CDR2 YFSETQ, per germline. After removal of 3 bases from V and 5 bases from J, the junction contained 8 bases not matched to a gene. This CDR3 is 15 amino acids long. The CDR3 sequence is CASSSTGQTRNTIYF. CDR3 DNA: TGCGCCAGCAGCTCCACGGGACAGACAAGAAACACCATATATTTT.

The rearrangement joins TRBV2 to TRBJ1-5; tentatively, D is TRBD1 (5 bases). Trimming pared 6 bases from V and 4 bases from J, leaving 16 bases between. Germline lookup yields CDR1 SNHLY and CDR2 FYNNEI. The CDR3 contains 15 residues. DNA of the CDR3: TGTGCCAGCAGCCCCGGCGACAGCCGAAATCAGCCCCAGCATTTT. It encodes CASSPGDSRNQPQHF.